Below are 23 T cell receptor beta chains sequenced from a single sample in a study of cytomegalovirus exposure and HLA in healthy donors (TCRdb year 2017). Receptor libraries were prepared by the immunoSEQ multiplex PCR assay. For the multiplex PCR, a mixture combining 60 forward primers for TCR Vbeta segments and 13 reverse primers for TCR Jbeta segments was used. TCRdb obtained this table from immuneACCESS and retained in-frame rearrangements with V and J assigned. These tables miss some clones; where compared with another copy, unresolved V genes account for less than half of the shortfall, and the remainder is unexplained. The sample yields 90,000 to 100,000 clones; under 70% were counted once. Less than 2.5% of the sample comes from the top ten. The specimen was PBMCs. These receptors were taken from a man aged 45 to 65 in good health and CMV-seronegative.

On this clone: A much larger clone differs from this one at a single base, so this may be a read error. Additional DNA sequences in this sample encode the identical CDR3. V and J are TRBV4-1 and TRBJ2-1; possible D gene TRBD2, 5 bases. The length of the CDR3 is 16 residues. The V gene's germline CDR1 is MGHRA and CDR2 YSYEKL. Trimming removed 0 bases at V and 3 bases at J, with 12 bases between. CDR3 in amino acids: CASSQEDGMGYNEQFF. CDR3 DNA: TGCGCCAGCAGCCAAGAAGACGGGATGGGCTACAATGAGCAGTTCTTC.

The chain uses TRBV7-9 and TRBJ1-1; TRBD1 matches 8 bases. Germline assignment: CDR1 SEHNR and CDR2 FQNEAQ (reference sequence). The CDR3 loop spans 15 amino acids. V lost 1 base, J lost 0 bases, and 1 base stayed unmatched. The CDR3 nucleotides are TGTGCCAGCAGCTTAGTGGACAGGGTGAACACTGAAGCTTTCTTT. It encodes CASSLVDRVNTEAFF. The entire variable domain, with the rest obtained from reference TRBV7-9 and TRBJ1-1, is as follows: DTGVSQNPRHKITKRGQNVTFRCDPISEHNRLYWYRQTLGQGPEFLTYFQNEAQLEKSRLLSDRFSAERPKGSFSTLEIQRTEQGDSAMYLCASSLVDRVNTEAFFGQGTRLTVV.

J is TRBJ1-3 and V is TRBV5-4; 8 nucleotides agree with TRBD1. Germline V gene data show CDR1 as SGHNT and CDR2 as YYREEE (reference sequence). With 4 bases clipped from V and 3 bases from J, the junction kept 6 bases outside the gene matches. This CDR3 spans 15 amino acids. CDR3 sequence: CASSAQGALGNTIYF. The CDR3 coding sequence is TGTGCCAGCAGCGCGCAGGGGGCGCTTGGAAACACCATATATTTT.

J is TRBJ2-3 and V is TRBV10-1, with 12 bases that match TRBD1. The CDR3 sequence is 16 residues long. Trimming at V came to 4 bases and at J to 5 bases, leaving 7 bases not matched to a gene. CDR1 and CDR2 from the germline V gene are WNHNN and SYGVQD (reference sequence). The CDR3 DNA follows: TGCGCCAGCAGTGGCCCGGGACAGGGGGCGAAAGATACGCAGTATTTT. Translating gives CASSGPGQGAKDTQYF.

A note on this clone: This sample also contains other DNA sequences that code for the same CDR3. The chain couples TRBV5-1 to TRBJ2-5; TRBD1 matches 8 bases. This CDR3 has 15 amino acids. Germline-derived CDR1 and CDR2 are SGHRS and YFSETQ. Losses at the gene ends were 0 bases for V and 4 bases for J; bases not matched to a gene: 5. CDR3 amino acids: CASSLGTGTGETQYF. The CDR3, as DNA: TGCGCCAGCAGCTTGGGGACAGGGACGGGAGAGACCCAGTACTTC.

The chain uses TRBV7-9 and TRBJ1-1; TRBD1 is a possible D gene (5 bases). Germline V CDR1 and CDR2: SEHNR, FQNEAQ (reference sequence). The germline V and J ends were trimmed by 5 bases and 4 bases, with 17 bases remaining between them. This CDR3 is 15 amino acids long. The CDR3 bases are TGTGCCAGCAGCAGCAACAGGCGGTCGGGCACTGAAGCTTTCTTT. Protein sequence: CASSSNRRSGTEAFF. Complete variable domain (other parts from reference TRBV7-9 and TRBJ1-1): DTGVSQNPRHKITKRGQNVTFRCDPISEHNRLYWYRQTLGQGPEFLTYFQNEAQLEKSRLLSDRFSAERPKGSFSTLEIQRTEQGDSAMYLCASSSNRRSGTEAFFGQGTRLTVV.

The chain is built from TRBV5-4 and TRBJ2-7; TRBD1 aligns across 12 bases. Looked up from germline, CDR1 is SGHNT and CDR2 is YYREEE (reference sequence). V dropped 7 bases and J dropped 9; count of bases not matched to a gene: 11. This CDR3 has 14 residues. CDR3: CASSQPGQGARQYF. The CDR3 nucleotides read TGTGCCAGCTCGCAACCGGGACAGGGGGCTCGGCAGTACTTC. Full variable domain (remainder filled in from reference TRBV5-4 and TRBJ2-7): ETGVTQSPTHLIKTRGQQVTLRCSSQSGHNTVSWYQQALGQGPQFIFQYYREEENGRGNFPPRFSGLQFPNYSSELNVNALELDDSALYLCASSQPGQGARQYFGPGTRLTVT.

This rearrangement joins TRBV2 to TRBJ1-6; D not resolved. V was clipped by 5 bases and J by 10 bases, with 18 bases between them. Germline V gene sequence: CDR1 SNHLY, CDR2 FYNNEI. The CDR3 has 15 residues. The DNA of the CDR3 is TGTGCCAGCAGTACCGCAGACGGCCGGGAATCACCCCTCCACTTT. This codes for CASSTADGRESPLHF.

The rearrangement uses TRBV5-1 and TRBJ2-5; 11 positions match TRBD1. The CDR3 is 16 residues long. J lost 4 bases, V lost 1 base, and 6 bases had no gene match. Germline V gene sequence: CDR1 SGHRS, CDR2 YFSETQ. CDR3 nucleotides: TGCGCCAGCAGCTTGAGGACAGGGGGCGCATCAGAGACCCAGTACTTC. It is translated as CASSLRTGGASETQYF.

This chain uses TRBV4-1 with TRBJ1-5; no firm D call. CDR3 size: 15 residues. V was shortened by 0 bases and J by 2 bases, with 8 bases between the two germline ends. CDR1 MGHRA and CDR2 YSYEKL come from the germline V gene. DNA for the CDR3: TGCGCCAGCAGCCAAGAGTGGGAGCGCAATCAGCCCCAGCATTTT. This sequence encodes CASSQEWERNQPQHF.

The V and J genes are TRBV6-5 and TRBJ1-2; perhaps TRBD1 as D (6 bases). The CDR3 is 16 amino acids. CDR1 is MNHEY and CDR2 is SVGAGI in the germline V gene. Trimming removed 1 base at V and 4 bases at J, with 16 bases between. CDR3 protein: CASSYLSGTTFYGYTF. The CDR3 nucleotides are TGTGCCAGCAGTTACTTATCCGGGACAACGTTCTATGGCTACACCTTC.

V and J are TRBV6-4 and TRBJ1-6, with a possible D match to TRBD1 (6 bases). The V gene lost 5 bases and the J gene lost 5 bases, with 10 bases spanning the gap. Germline V CDR1 and CDR2: MRHNA, SNTAGT. This CDR3 region has 14 residues. CDR3 nucleotides: TGTGCCAGCAGTACCGGGACAAATAATTCACCCCTCCACTTT. This translates into CASSTGTNNSPLHF.

The chain couples TRBV28 to TRBJ2-5; 8 bases are shared with TRBD1. V gave up 4 bases and J gave up 4 bases; unmatched junction bases: 8. The CDR3 runs to 15 residues. The germline V gene encodes CDR1 MDHEN and CDR2 SYDVKM. Here the CDR3 reads CASSSPTGAGETQYF. The DNA of the CDR3 is TGTGCCAGCAGTTCACCGACAGGGGCGGGAGAGACCCAGTACTTC.

The chain links TRBV19 to TRBJ2-5, with TRBD2 as a possible D gene (6 bases). Germline CDR1 and CDR2: LNHDA and SQIVND (reference sequence). This CDR3 contains 14 residues. Trimming cost V 9 bases and J 2 bases, with 16 bases left between them. Here the CDR3 DNA reads TGTGCCAGCCAGCCTCGGGGGATTCAAGAGACCCAGTACTTC. This gives the protein CASQPRGIQETQYF.

Only a few counts were recorded for this clone. V is TRBV6-4 and J is TRBJ2-2, with 10 bases matching TRBD1. The CDR3 is 16 amino acids. Trimming at V came to 5 bases and at J to 4 bases, leaving 7 bases not matched to a gene. In germline, CDR1 is MRHNA, CDR2 SNTAGT. The CDR3 loop is CASSRETGGSTGELFF. CDR3 sequence (DNA): TGTGCCAGCAGTCGTGAGACAGGGGGCAGCACCGGGGAGCTGTTTTTT.

The CDR3, as DNA: TGTGCCAGCAGTTTATCGGGGTGGTCCTACAATGAGCAGTTCTTC. Amino acid sequence: CASSLSGWSYNEQFF. The chain joins TRBV28 to TRBJ2-1, with a possible D match to TRBD2 (5 bases). CDR1 and CDR2 from the germline V gene are MDHEN and SYDVKM. V was shortened by 1 base and J by 1 base, with 8 bases between the two germline ends. CDR3 length: 15 amino acids.

V and J are TRBV9 and TRBJ1-4; D is possibly TRBD1 (5 bases). V lost 0 bases and J lost 8, with 17 bases in between. CDR3 length: 16 amino acids. Germline V gene lookup returns CDR1 SGDLS and CDR2 YYNGEE. The CDR3 sequence is CASSVAGVSLGEKLFF. The CDR3 nucleotides are TGTGCCAGCAGCGTAGCGGGGGTTTCGTTAGGGGAAAAACTGTTTTTT.

This sequence joins TRBV27 and TRBJ2-3; D is unclear. The CDR3 sequence is 15 residues long. V lost 2 bases and J lost 4, with 13 bases in between. Germline-derived CDR1 and CDR2 are MNHEY and SMNVEV (reference sequence). CDR3 region: CASSLVEASPDTQYF. The CDR3 DNA follows: TGTGCCAGCAGTTTAGTCGAGGCTAGTCCAGATACGCAGTATTTT.

The gene calls are TRBV7-9 and TRBJ2-1, with D possibly being TRBD2 (5 bases). This CDR3 spans 15 amino acids. Trimming took 4 bases from V and 3 from J, leaving 13 bases between them. Germline V gives CDR1 SEHNR, CDR2 FQNEAQ (reference sequence). CDR3 sequence: CASSSTRASYNEQFF. In DNA form, the CDR3 reads TGTGCCAGCAGCTCAACTAGGGCCAGCTACAATGAGCAGTTCTTC.

The chain has TRBV7-2 and TRBJ2-3; no definite D call. Germline loops: CDR1 SGHTA, CDR2 FQGNSA. The CDR3 is 13 residues long. Trimming took off 4 bases at V and 1 base at J, with 6 bases between the two ends. The CDR3 bases are TGTGCCAGCAGCTCCCGTCGCACAGATACGCAGTATTTT. Translation: CASSSRRTDTQYF.

This clone was seen more than once but under ten times. This chain joins TRBV6-6 and TRBJ1-1; perhaps TRBD1 as D (6 bases). The germline CDR1 and CDR2 sequences are MNHNY and SVGAGI (reference sequence). V shed 0 bases and J shed 11 bases, with 10 bases lying between them. This CDR3 is 12 amino acids long. The DNA for the CDR3 is TGTGCCAGCAGTTACTCGACAGGATCGGCTTTCTTT. It yields the protein CASSYSTGSAFF.

The chain links TRBV5-6 to TRBJ2-5, with TRBD2 identical over 11 bases. The V segment lost 4 bases and the J segment 5 bases; nucleotides outside the gene matches: 10. Per germline, CDR1 SGHDT and CDR2 YYEEEE. The CDR3 contains 16 residues. CDR3 sequence (DNA): TGTGCCAGCAGCCCCCTCGTCGCTAGCGGGAGGGAGACCCAGTACTTC. Protein sequence: CASSPLVASGRETQYF.

The CDR3 region is CASSLGGQFSGNTIYF. CDR3 sequence (DNA): TGTGCCAGCAGCTTAGGTGGGCAGTTCTCTGGAAACACCATATATTTT. V and J are TRBV7-9 and TRBJ1-3; D remains unclear. The CDR3 contains 16 residues. The ends were cut back, 1 base at V and 0 bases at J, with 10 bases in the middle. Per the germline V gene, CDR1 is SEHNR and CDR2 is FQNEAQ (reference sequence).